What follows describes a single TCR beta chain. Germline assignment: CDR1 SGHDN and CDR2 FVKESK. V lost 4 bases and J 6 bases, leaving 12 bases between the germline ends. This CDR3 region has 13 residues. This entry belongs to a study of T cell repertoires in cytomegalovirus infection. TCRdb processed the reads anew with MiXCR; each CDR3 protein has one entry. The sample consists of 200,000 or so distinct CDR3 sequences, roughly a fifth of them appearing once. The chain uses TRBV14 and TRBJ1-1; a possible D gene is TRBD1 (5 bases). The TCR originated in a human donor in good health (CMV status not recorded). Some clones in this sample may be carry-over from other donors' samples. The sample comprised PBMCs. The CDR3 sequence is CASSLIGDSEAFF. The CDR3 nucleotides are TGTGCCAGCAGCCTAATAGGGGATTCTGAAGCTTTCTTT.